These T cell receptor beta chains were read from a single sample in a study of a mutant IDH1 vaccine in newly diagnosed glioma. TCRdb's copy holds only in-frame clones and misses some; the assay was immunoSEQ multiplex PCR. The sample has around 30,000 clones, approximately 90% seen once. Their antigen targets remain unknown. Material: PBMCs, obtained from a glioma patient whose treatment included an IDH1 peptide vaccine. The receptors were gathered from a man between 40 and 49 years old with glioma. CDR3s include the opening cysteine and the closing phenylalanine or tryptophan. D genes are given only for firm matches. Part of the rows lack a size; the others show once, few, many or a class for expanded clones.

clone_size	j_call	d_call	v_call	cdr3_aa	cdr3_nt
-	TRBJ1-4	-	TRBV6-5	CASSSGASNEKLFF	TGTGCCAGCAGTTCAGGGGCGTCTAATGAAAAACTGTTTTTT
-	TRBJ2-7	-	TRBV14	CASSQVAGALGEQYF	TGTGCCAGCAGCCAAGTGGCCGGGGCGCTTGGCGAGCAGTACTTC
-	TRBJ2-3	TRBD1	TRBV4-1	CASSLLWTGETDTQYF	TGCGCCAGCAGCCTTCTTTGGACAGGGGAGACAGATACGCAGTATTTT
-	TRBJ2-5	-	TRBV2	CASSGPGHIYQETQYF	TGTGCCAGCAGTGGTCCGGGACACATTTACCAAGAGACCCAGTACTTC
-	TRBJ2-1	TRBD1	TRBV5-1	CASSYPLFGTGDDEQFF	TGCGCCAGCAGCTATCCCCTCTTTGGGACAGGGGACGATGAGCAGTTCTTC
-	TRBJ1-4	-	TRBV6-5	CASSYSRHPNEKLFF	TGTGCCAGCAGTTACTCGAGACACCCGAATGAAAAACTGTTTTTT
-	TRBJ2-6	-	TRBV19	CASSKAALPGANVLTF	TGTGCCAGTAGTAAGGCAGCACTTCCTGGGGCCAACGTCCTGACTTTC
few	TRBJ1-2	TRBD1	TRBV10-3	CAISELDREDGYTF	TGTGCCATCAGTGAGTTGGACAGGGAAGATGGCTACACCTTC
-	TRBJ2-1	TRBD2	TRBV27	CASSLWREIGEQFF	TGTGCCAGCAGTTTATGGCGGGAGATTGGTGAGCAGTTCTTC
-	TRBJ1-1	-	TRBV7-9	CASSFSREAFF	TGTGCCAGCAGCTTTTCGAGGGAAGCTTTCTTT